The clone carrying this T cell receptor beta chain has only one observation. Methods used by the authors: Amplifying reference gene primers gave estimates of nucleated cell counts. Measured with immunoSEQ multiplex PCR; TCRdb has only the in-frame clones, and not every one. The V and J calls and clone size are taken from that table; D and trimming were inferred from the DNA. The repertoire holds approximately 260,000 clones, with roughly nine tenths as singletons. These data come from a study of blood T cell repertoires in COVID-19. Study in general: Whether acute or convalescent, the COVID-19 samples came from the United States, Italy and Spain. T cells, B-cell-depleted T cells, or PBMCs provided the cDNA or gDNA that served as material.

Looked up from germline, CDR1 is KGHDR and CDR2 is SFDVKD. With 5 bases removed from V and 7 bases from J, the gap between germline ends came to 11 bases. The CDR3 loop spans 13 amino acids. The specimen sequenced was peripheral blood. The V gene is TRBV24-1, the J gene TRBJ2-1, with D possibly being TRBD2 (5 bases). The clonotype comes from a middle-aged woman who had recovered from COVID-19. The DNA of the CDR3 is TGTGCCACCAGTGTTCCCCGGGGAAATGAGCAGTTCTTC. It specifies CATSVPRGNEQFF.